The 21 T cell receptor beta chains reported below all come from one sample, sequenced in a study of blood T cell repertoires in COVID-19. Clones were sequenced by immunoSEQ multiplex PCR, and TCRdb holds only the in-frame ones, with some missing. The repertoire holds 55,000 to 80,000 clones, with more than 75% as singletons. Input material: peripheral blood. The receptors shown here come from a human donor in a cohort sampled during active COVID-19.

The chain uses TRBV7-2 and TRBJ2-1, with 9 bases lining up with TRBD1. Germline loops: CDR1 SGHTA, CDR2 FQGNSA. V lost 5 bases and J lost 6; bases outside the gene matches: 14. CDR3 length equals 17 residues. CDR3 region: CASSLRDRVDTVNEQFF. In nucleotides, the CDR3 is TGTGCCAGCAGCCTCCGGGACAGGGTGGATACGGTCAATGAGCAGTTCTTC.

This sequence joins TRBV6-5 and TRBJ2-5; D is ambiguous. Germline V gene lookup returns CDR1 MNHEY and CDR2 SVGAGI. The length of the CDR3 is 13 residues. Trimming took 4 bases from V and 3 from J, leaving 9 bases between them. The CDR3 loop reads CASSFGQKETQYF. The CDR3 DNA reads TGTGCCAGCAGTTTTGGGCAGAAAGAGACCCAGTACTTC.

The chain joins TRBV7-9 to TRBJ2-4, with 7 positions matching TRBD1. The CDR3 contains 16 residues. Germline-derived CDR1 and CDR2 are SEHNR and FQNEAQ (reference sequence). Trimming took 5 bases from V and 2 from J; bases not matched to a gene: 9. CDR3 loop: CASSQGQALTKNIQYF. In DNA, the CDR3 is TGTGCCAGCAGCCAAGGACAGGCCTTAACCAAAAACATTCAGTACTTC.

The J gene is TRBJ2-2, the V gene TRBV7-8, with D possibly matching TRBD1 (5 bases). The ends were cut back, 5 bases at V and 4 bases at J, with 17 bases in the middle. Per the germline V gene, CDR1 is SGHVS and CDR2 is FQNEAQ. There are 16 residues in the CDR3. CDR3 protein: CASSPPLRQSTGELFF. Here the CDR3 DNA reads TGTGCCAGCAGCCCCCCGTTAAGACAGAGCACCGGGGAGCTGTTTTTT.

This sequence joins TRBV18 and TRBJ2-6; D gene uncertain. Per the germline V gene, CDR1 is KGHSH and CDR2 is LQKENI. Trimming shortened V by 0 bases and J by 0 bases, and 6 bases separated the two germline ends. This CDR3 spans 16 amino acids. DNA for the CDR3: TGTGCCAGCTCACCACCTCGTGTCTCTGGGGCCAACGTCCTGACTTTC. Its protein is CASSPPRVSGANVLTF. The full variable domain, rest sourced from reference TRBV18 and TRBJ2-6, is NAGVMQNPRHLVRRRGQEARLRCSPMKGHSHVYWYRQLPEEGLKFMVYLQKENIIDESGMPKERFSAEFPKEGPSILRIQQVVRGDSAAYFCASSPPRVSGANVLTFGAGSRLTVL.

The chain links TRBV6-5 to TRBJ2-1; D is unclear. The CDR3 covers 14 residues. The V and J ends lost 2 bases and 5 bases respectively, with 10 bases between them. Germline V gives CDR1 MNHEY, CDR2 SVGAGI. CDR3 residues: CASSYRKSDNEQFF. In DNA form, the CDR3 reads TGTGCCAGCAGTTACCGAAAAAGCGACAATGAGCAGTTCTTC.

A word on this clone: One end of the junction does not line up with germline, which may come from a read error. The chain uses TRBV7-2 and TRBJ1-1; 11 bases agree with TRBD1. The CDR3 sequence is 13 residues long. Per the germline V gene, CDR1 is SGHTA and CDR2 is FQGNSA. CDR3: CASSPAYGQGAQF. As DNA, the CDR3 is TGTGCCAGCAGCCCCGCCTACGGACAGGGGGCGCAGTTC.

This clone was detected a few times. CDR3 coding DNA: TGTGCCAGCAGCAGTGGACAGGCAAATCAGCCCCAGCATTTT. This encodes CASSSGQANQPQHF. The J gene is TRBJ1-5, the V gene TRBV7-9, with 7 bases aligning to TRBD1. Germline CDR1 reads SEHNR; CDR2 reads FQNEAQ (reference sequence). The ends lost 5 bases at V and 4 bases at J; junction bases unmatched: 5. This CDR3 spans 14 amino acids.

This clone was seen just once. The rearrangement links TRBV11-3 to TRBJ2-3; D perhaps matches TRBD2 (6 bases). Germline CDR1 and CDR2: SGHNT and YENEEA. V lost 2 bases and J 3 bases, leaving 9 bases between the germline ends. The CDR3 sequence is 14 residues long. The CDR3 nucleotides read TGTGCCAGCAGCTTATCGAGCGGGACAGATACGCAGTATTTT. It encodes CASSLSSGTDTQYF.

The rearrangement uses TRBV3-1 (or the pseudogene TRBV3-2) and TRBJ2-3; perhaps TRBD1 as D (6 bases). Germline CDR1 reads LGHDT; CDR2 reads YNNKEL (reference sequence). The CDR3 is made up of 13 amino acids. The V and J ends lost 2 bases and 6 bases respectively, with 9 bases between them. CDR3 residues: CASSQLRGDTQYF. CDR3 sequence (DNA): TGTGCCAGCAGCCAATTGAGGGGGGATACGCAGTATTTT.

The chain couples TRBV1 to TRBJ2-7; no check of the table's D call, TRBD2, against the DNA was made. TRBV1 is a pseudogene segment. CDR3 length: 16 residues. For the CDR3, the DNA is TGCACCAGCAGCCAAGAGGACGGACTAGCGGGCTACGAGCAGTACTTC. This encodes CTSSQEDGLAGYEQYF.

This rearrangement joins TRBV4-3 to TRBJ2-5, with TRBD2 matching 11 bases. J was trimmed by 4 bases and V by 0 bases; bases with no gene match: 1. CDR1 is LGHNA, CDR2 YSLEER, per germline. The CDR3 runs 15 residues. The CDR3 DNA sequence: TGCGCCAGCAGCCAAGATGGACTAGCGGGAGAGACCCAGTACTTC. Residues: CASSQDGLAGETQYF.

The chain employs TRBV6-5 and TRBJ2-7; 8 nucleotides line up with TRBD2. CDR3 size: 13 residues. Germline CDR1 is MNHEY and CDR2 is SVGAGI. The junction had 3 bases not matched to a gene; V was cut back by 8 bases and J by 0 bases. CDR3 loop: CASRGGRSYEQYF. DNA of the CDR3: TGTGCCAGCCGGGGGGGGCGCTCCTACGAGCAGTACTTC.

V is TRBV27 and J is TRBJ2-5, with 12 positions matching TRBD2. This CDR3 is 15 amino acids long. The J segment lost 1 base and the V segment lost 4 bases, leaving 1 base of the junction unmatched. Germline CDR1 and CDR2: MNHEY and SMNVEV (reference sequence). This chain's CDR3 is CASSSGLAGQETQYF. CDR3 coding DNA: TGTGCCAGCAGTTCGGGACTAGCGGGCCAAGAGACCCAGTACTTC.

This sequence joins TRBV14 and TRBJ1-1; 12 bases map to TRBD1. With V trimmed by 1 base and J by 4 bases, 13 bases remained unmatched. There are 19 residues in the CDR3. CDR1 is SGHDN and CDR2 is FVKESK in the germline V gene. This chain's CDR3 is CASSQAVWDRGLSITEAFF. For the CDR3, the DNA is TGTGCCAGCAGCCAAGCGGTGTGGGACAGGGGGCTTAGTATCACTGAAGCTTTCTTT.

V is TRBV5-3 and J is TRBJ2-5; tentatively, D is TRBD1 (6 bases). TRBV5-3 is an open reading frame whose function is uncertain. Between the trimmed V and J ends, which lost 4 bases and 3 bases, there was a span of 22 bases. The CDR3 totals 17 residues. The CDR3 loop reads CARSGPPRRGLEETQYF. For the CDR3, the DNA is TGTGCCAGAAGCGGTCCGCCCCGCAGGGGCCTGGAAGAGACCCAGTACTTC.

The chain joins TRBV5-1 to TRBJ2-5; 7 bases are a match to TRBD1. CDR3 length equals 14 residues. Germline loops: CDR1 SGHRS, CDR2 YFSETQ. The V segment lost 4 bases and the J segment 2 bases; nucleotides outside the gene matches: 5. CDR3 sequence: CASSPGTVQETQYF. CDR3 coding DNA: TGCGCCAGCAGCCCTGGGACAGTACAAGAGACCCAGTACTTC.

In this sample, this clone turned up once. V and J are TRBV12-5 and TRBJ2-3; 10 bases map to TRBD2. Trimming took 6 bases from V and 5 from J; bases not matched to a gene: 14. Germline CDR1 is LGHNT and CDR2 is FRNRAP. The CDR3 runs 17 residues. CDR3 sequence: CASGLGLADPTGDTQYF. The DNA for the CDR3 is TGTGCTAGTGGCCTCGGACTAGCGGACCCAACCGGAGATACGCAGTATTTT. The whole variable domain, remainder taken from reference TRBV12-5 and TRBJ2-3, is DARVTQTPRHKVTEMGQEVTMRCQPILGHNTVFWYRQTMMQGLELLAYFRNRAPLDDSGMPKDRFSAEMPDATLATLKIQPSEPRDSAVYFCASGLGLADPTGDTQYFGPGTRLTVL.

This clone was found once. The CDR3 here is CSASRTSGLEQYF. The CDR3, as DNA: TGCAGTGCTAGTCGGACTAGCGGCTTAGAGCAGTACTTC. J is TRBJ2-7 and V is TRBV20-1; TRBD2 matches 10 bases. V gave up 3 bases and J gave up 7 bases; unmatched junction bases: 6. Germline CDR1 is DFQATT and CDR2 is SNEGSKA (reference sequence). The CDR3 has 13 residues.

This chain links TRBV19 with TRBJ2-7; 15 bases fit TRBD2. Per germline, CDR1 LNHDA and CDR2 SQIVND (reference sequence). The CDR3 contains 18 residues. V lost 4 bases and J lost 2; bases outside the gene matches: 9. CDR3 coding DNA: TGTGCCAGTAGTACGTCCGGGACTAGCGGGAGGTCCCCCTACGAGCAGTACTTC. It specifies CASSTSGTSGRSPYEQYF.

For the CDR3, the DNA is TGTGCCAGCAGAAGGCCTGTCTCTACACTAAAGGCAAGAAACACCATATATTTT. Its protein product is CASRRPVSTLKARNTIYF. The J gene is TRBJ1-3, the V gene TRBV28; D unclear. Germline-derived CDR1 and CDR2 are MDHEN and SYDVKM. This CDR3 has 18 residues. Trimming pared 6 bases from V and 5 bases from J, leaving 26 bases between.